This TCR beta chain was recorded in a study of T-cell memory formation after mild COVID-19. Study results and caveats: CD4+ contracting clones lay mainly in CM and EM, CD8+ ones in EMRA.

Concerning this clonotype: The antigen is not known.

CDR3 size: 16 residues. CDR1 MNHEY and CDR2 SMNVEV come from the germline V gene (reference sequence). Trimming took off 5 bases at V and 0 bases at J, with 14 bases between the two ends. TCR alpha and TCR beta cDNA libraries with sample barcodes and UMIs came from 5'RACE using constant-segment primers. MiXCR was run by TCRdb on the 5' RACE reads, yielding one entry per CDR3 protein. The data contain some 150,000 distinct CDR3 sequences, about a fifth of them singletons. The clonotype was recovered from an adult woman who had mild COVID-19 (a few samples of this study predate the infection). Cell type and time point are not known. The sample consisted of PBMCs or a T cell subset sorted from them (not recorded which). This rearrangement joins TRBV27 to TRBJ1-5; D uncertain. The CDR3 DNA is TGTGCCAGCAGTCACGGACTGCAGAATAGCAATCAGCCCCAGCATTTT. It yields the protein CASSHGLQNSNQPQHF.